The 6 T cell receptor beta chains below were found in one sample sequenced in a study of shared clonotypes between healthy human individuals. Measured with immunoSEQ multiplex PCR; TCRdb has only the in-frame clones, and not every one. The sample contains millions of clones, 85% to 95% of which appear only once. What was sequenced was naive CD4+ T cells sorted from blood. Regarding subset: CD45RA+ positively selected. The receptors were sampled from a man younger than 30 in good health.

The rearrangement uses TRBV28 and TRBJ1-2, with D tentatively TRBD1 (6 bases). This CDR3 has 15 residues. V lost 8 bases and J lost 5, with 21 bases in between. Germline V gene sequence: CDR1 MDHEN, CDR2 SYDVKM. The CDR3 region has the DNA TGTGCCAGCTCCAAGGGGGGTTTGAGGGGTTATGGCTACACCTTC. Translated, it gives CASSKGGLRGYGYTF.

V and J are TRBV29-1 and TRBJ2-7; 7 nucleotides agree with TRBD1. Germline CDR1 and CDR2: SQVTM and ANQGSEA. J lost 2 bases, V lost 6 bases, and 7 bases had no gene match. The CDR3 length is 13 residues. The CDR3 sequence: CSVAGTAPYEQYF. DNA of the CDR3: TGCAGCGTGGCCGGGACAGCCCCCTACGAGCAGTACTTC.

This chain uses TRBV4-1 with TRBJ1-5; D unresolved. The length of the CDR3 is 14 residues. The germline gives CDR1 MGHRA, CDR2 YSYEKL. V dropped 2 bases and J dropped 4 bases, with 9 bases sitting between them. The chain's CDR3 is CASSQNLGNQPQHF. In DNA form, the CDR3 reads TGCGCCAGCAGCCAAAACCTAGGGAATCAGCCCCAGCATTTT.

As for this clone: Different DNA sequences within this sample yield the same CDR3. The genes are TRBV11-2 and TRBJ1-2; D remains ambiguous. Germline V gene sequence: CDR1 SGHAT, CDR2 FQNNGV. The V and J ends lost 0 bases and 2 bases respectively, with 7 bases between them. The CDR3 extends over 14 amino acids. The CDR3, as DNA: TGTGCCAGCAGCTTAGATAGGTGGAACTATGGCTACACCTTC. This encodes CASSLDRWNYGYTF.

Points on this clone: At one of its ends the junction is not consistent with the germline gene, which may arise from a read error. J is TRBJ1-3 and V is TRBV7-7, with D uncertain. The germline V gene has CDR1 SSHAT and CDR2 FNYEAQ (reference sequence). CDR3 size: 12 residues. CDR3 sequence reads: CASSLGGNTIYF. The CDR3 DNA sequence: TGTGCTAGCAGCTTAGGAGGTAACACCATATATTTT.

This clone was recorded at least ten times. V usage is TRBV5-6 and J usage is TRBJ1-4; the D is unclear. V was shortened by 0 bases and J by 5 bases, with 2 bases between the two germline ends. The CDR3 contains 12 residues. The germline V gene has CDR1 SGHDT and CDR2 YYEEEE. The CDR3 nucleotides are TGTGCCAGCAGCTTGGGGAATGAAAAACTGTTTTTT. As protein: CASSLGNEKLFF.